Listed below are T cell receptor beta chains from one sample, sequenced in a study of human T cells and chemical hapten exposure. TCRdb analysed the 5' RACE reads with MiXCR anew, one entry per CDR3 protein. There are under 85,000 distinct CDR3 sequences in the sample; 7.7% occur only once, and 2% to 2.5% lies in the top ten. The receptor set was obtained from a male donor in good health. The CDR3 runs from the conserved cysteine through the conserved F or W. A D gene is named only where the DNA matches it firmly. Expanded clones are given a class, and other clones once, few, many or no size at all.

few	TRBV7-3	TRBJ1-1	.	TGTGCCAGCAGCTTGACCGGCAGCACTGAAGCTTTCTTT	CASSLTGSTEAFF
.	TRBV3-1	TRBJ2-3	.	TGTGCCAGCAGCCAACGCGCAGCTGGCCCAGATACGCAGTATTTT	CASSQRAAGPDTQYF
few	TRBV5-1	TRBJ2-7	.	TGCGCCAGCAGCTTGTACGACGGCAGTTACGAGCAGTACTTC	CASSLYDGSYEQYF
few	TRBV7-6	TRBJ2-2	.	TGTGCCAGCAGCTATGTAGCCCGGGACTCGCTCACCGGGGAGCTGTTTTTT	CASSYVARDSLTGELFF
few	TRBV6-5	TRBJ2-7	.	TGTGCCAGCAGTGACGGGACCGCTTATTCCTACGAGCAGTACTTC	CASSDGTAYSYEQYF
.	TRBV4-1	TRBJ2-7	TRBD1	TGCGCCAGCAGCCAAGAACTGGCGGCAGGGGGTATGTACGAGCAGTACTTC	CASSQELAAGGMYEQYF
few	TRBV7-9	TRBJ2-1	TRBD1	TGTGCCAGCAGCGCCCGGACAGGGGCCTACAATGAGCAGTTCTTC	CASSARTGAYNEQFF
many	TRBV6-4	TRBJ2-2	.	TGTGCCAGCAGTGCTAGCCATACCGGGGAGCTGTTTTTT	CASSASHTGELFF
few	TRBV12-3/TRBV12-4	TRBJ2-7	.	TGTGCCAGCAGTTTACTCTCCCCTAGCGCTACTTTCTCCTACGAGCAGTACTTC	CASSLLSPSATFSYEQYF
few	TRBV12-3/TRBV12-4	TRBJ1-1	.	TGTGCCAGCAGTTTAGGAGGGGGTAGTACTGAAGCTTTCTTT	CASSLGGGSTEAFF
few	TRBV11-2	TRBJ2-3	TRBD2	TGTGCCAGCAGTTCTCCCGGGGGGGATACGCAGTATTTT	CASSSPGGDTQYF
.	TRBV6-2/TRBV6-3	TRBJ1-1	.	TGTGCCAGCAGTTACTCGACAGGAGTGAACACTGAAGCTTTCTTT	CASSYSTGVNTEAFF
.	TRBV30	TRBJ1-2	.	TGTGCCTGCGAGTGGGGGGGGAATAACTATGGCTACACCTTC	CACEWGGNNYGYTF
.	TRBV30	TRBJ1-1	.	TGTGCCCGACGGCGAAACACTGAAGCTTTCTTT	CARRRNTEAFF
few	TRBV6-5	TRBJ2-7	.	TGTGCCAGCAGTTACGGCGCAGGGGATTACTACGAGCAGTACTTC	CASSYGAGDYYEQYF
.	TRBV6-6	TRBJ1-1	.	TGTGCCAGCAGGTATTCACGGGCTGAAGCTTTCTTT	CASRYSRAEAFF
.	TRBV10-2	TRBJ1-2	TRBD1	TGCGCCAGCAGTTCGAGCAGGGGGCAGGGTGGCTACACCTTC	CASSSSRGQGGYTF
few	TRBV7-8	TRBJ1-5	.	TGTGCCAGCAGCTTAGAGTCGCCGTCCAATCAGCCCCAGCATTTT	CASSLESPSNQPQHF
many	TRBV29-1	TRBJ1-5	.	TGCAGCGTCTACCGGGAAGATAATAGCAATCAGCCCCAGCATTTT	CSVYREDNSNQPQHF
many	TRBV9	TRBJ2-3	TRBD1	TGTGCCAGCAGCGTAGGCGACAGGGCAGATACGCAGTATTTT	CASSVGDRADTQYF
.	TRBV12-3/TRBV12-4	TRBJ2-1	.	TGTGCCAGCAGTTTAGGGGGCAATGAGCAGTTCTTC	CASSLGGNEQFF
.	TRBV19	TRBJ2-4	.	TGTGCCAGTACCCCAGTCGGACCCCTGGGTGCCAAAAACATTCAGTACTTC	CASTPVGPLGAKNIQYF
many	TRBV5-1	TRBJ2-2	.	TGCGCCAGCAGCTTGCGACGGGCGAACACCGGGGAGCTGTTTTTT	CASSLRRANTGELFF
few	TRBV6-1	TRBJ1-1	.	TGTGCCAGCATATACGGGGGTATGAACACTGAAGCTTTCTTT	CASIYGGMNTEAFF
.	TRBV10-3	TRBJ2-5	.	TGTGCCATCAGGCCCGCGGCCTCCTCGCTGGAGACCCAGTACTTC	CAIRPAASSLETQYF
few	TRBV6-5	TRBJ2-1	TRBD2	TGTGCCAGCAAAAACGGGGGACTAGCGGGGGGGCACAATGAGCAGTTCTTC	CASKNGGLAGGHNEQFF
many	TRBV12-3/TRBV12-4	TRBJ1-1	.	TGTGCCAGCAGTACCAGGGTGGCGGGATCAGGAGCTTTCTTT	CASSTRVAGSGAFF
many	TRBV4-2	TRBJ2-5	TRBD2	TGTGCCAGCAGCCAAGGGGGAGGGCCCGACCAAGAGACCCAGTACTTC	CASSQGGGPDQETQYF
few	TRBV14	TRBJ2-1	TRBD1	TGTGCCAGCAGCCAAGAATTGGGGACAGGGGGATACTTTTACAATGAGCAGTTCTTC	CASSQELGTGGYFYNEQFF
many	TRBV3-1	TRBJ2-1	TRBD1	TGTGCCAGCAGTGCAACCGGGACAGGGTACTACAATGAGCAGTTCTTC	CASSATGTGYYNEQFF
.	TRBV7-9	TRBJ2-3	.	TGTGCCAGCAGCCTCCTTCGGGGGCCTAGCACAGATACGCAGTATTTT	CASSLLRGPSTDTQYF
few	TRBV7-2	TRBJ2-7	TRBD2	TGTGCCAGCAGGTCCGGGACTAGCGGGACCTACGAGCAGTACTTC	CASRSGTSGTYEQYF
once	TRBV18	TRBJ2-3	TRBD2	TGTGCCAGCTCACCGAGCCTAGCGGGCCACACAGATACGCAGTATTTT	CASSPSLAGHTDTQYF
many	TRBV6-5	TRBJ1-1	TRBD1	TGTGCCAGCAGTCTACAGGGGCTGAACACTGAAGCTTTCTTT	CASSLQGLNTEAFF
many	TRBV3-1	TRBJ1-1	.	TGTGCCAGCAGCCAAGATATCCCGCCTGGGGGCACTGAAGCTTTCTTT	CASSQDIPPGGTEAFF
many	TRBV19	TRBJ2-3	TRBD2	TGTGCCAGTACTCCTCGAGGACTAGCGGGGGGGAAGAATACGCAGTATTTT	CASTPRGLAGGKNTQYF
.	TRBV5-1	TRBJ1-2	.	TGCGCCAGCAGCCCCCAGGACGGGGACTGGGGCTACACCTTC	CASSPQDGDWGYTF
many	TRBV6-5	TRBJ2-5	.	TGTGCCAGCAGTTACTCTCCGGCAGCACAAGAGACCCAGTACTTC	CASSYSPAAQETQYF
many	TRBV15	TRBJ1-2	.	TGTGCCACCAGCAGAGAAACAGGGTCCAACTATGGCTACACCTTC	CATSRETGSNYGYTF
.	TRBV6-5	TRBJ1-5	.	TGTGCCAGCAGTTACAGGCGAGGGGGCAATCAGCCCCAGCATTTT	CASSYRRGGNQPQHF
many	TRBV25-1	TRBJ2-5	.	TGTGCCAGCAGTGAACGCCCCGGACGGGTAGTGGAGACCCAGTACTTC	CASSERPGRVVETQYF
.	TRBV5-4	TRBJ1-2	TRBD1	TGTGCCAGCAGCTCGGACAGGGGGGTACCTAACTATGGCTACACCTTC	CASSSDRGVPNYGYTF
many	TRBV4-2	TRBJ2-1	.	TGTGCCAGCAGCCAAGAAAGAGACCCAAATAATGAGCAGTTCTTC	CASSQERDPNNEQFF
many	TRBV20-1	TRBJ2-3	.	TGCAGTGCTAGTTGGGCAGGAGATACGCAGTATTTT	CSASWAGDTQYF
few	TRBV27	TRBJ1-2	.	TGTGCCAGCAGTTCAGGACAGTTCCTGAGAGGCTATGGCTACACCTTC	CASSSGQFLRGYGYTF
.	TRBV5-4	TRBJ1-2	.	TGTGCCAGCAGTCCACCGACAGCTAACTATGGCTACACCTTC	CASSPPTANYGYTF
few	TRBV29-1	TRBJ2-3	.	TGCAGTGTATCGGGGCTTAAAAGAACAGATACGCAGTATTTT	CSVSGLKRTDTQYF
few	TRBV19	TRBJ2-1	TRBD2	TGTGCCAGTAGTAAACGGACTAGCGCTTCCTACAATGAGCAGTTCTTC	CASSKRTSASYNEQFF
few	TRBV29-1	TRBJ2-7	.	TGCAGCGTTGTTGTCGGAAACTACGAGCAGTACTTC	CSVVVGNYEQYF
.	TRBV5-4	TRBJ2-3	.	TGTGCCAGCAGCTTGGGGCAGGGTCTCACAGATACGCAGTATTTT	CASSLGQGLTDTQYF
many	TRBV6-5	TRBJ2-2	.	TGTGCCAGCAGTTACTCGGCTCAGCAGAACACCGGGGAGCTGTTTTTT	CASSYSAQQNTGELFF
few	TRBV12-3/TRBV12-4	TRBJ1-5	.	TGTGCCAGCAGTTTAGAGCTGAATAGCAATCAGCCCCAGCATTTT	CASSLELNSNQPQHF
many	TRBV20-1	TRBJ2-4	TRBD2	TGCAGTGCTACCCCAGCGGGAGGAGGCAACATTCAGTACTTC	CSATPAGGGNIQYF
.	TRBV15	TRBJ2-7	TRBD1	TGTGCCACCAGCAGAGCCGCGGGGACAGGAACCGAGCAGTACTTC	CATSRAAGTGTEQYF
.	TRBV7-8	TRBJ2-3	.	TGTGCCAGCAGCACGCTAGCGAAGATCACAGATACGCAGTATTTT	CASSTLAKITDTQYF